What follows are 15 T cell receptor beta chains derived from one specimen sequenced in a study of spatial heterogeneity in lung cancer. TCRdb itself ran the 5' RACE reads through MiXCR, one entry per CDR3 protein. This repertoire shows approximately 49,000 distinct CDR3 sequences, under 6% found once; its top ten account for 11%. The sample's time point: sample taken at primary tumor resection. The sample in question was PBMCs, obtained at surgery. These receptors originate from a male donor with early-stage non-small cell lung cancer.

This clonotype was counted at least ten times. This chain connects TRBV29-1 to TRBJ1-1; perhaps TRBD1 as D (5 bases). Germline-derived CDR1 and CDR2 are SQVTM and ANQGSEA. The V and J ends lost 2 bases and 5 bases respectively, with 12 bases between them. The CDR3 covers 13 residues. This chain's CDR3 is CSVERDEMTEAFF. Written as DNA, the CDR3 is TGCAGCGTTGAACGGGACGAGATGACTGAAGCTTTCTTT.

This clonotype has at least ten counts. The V call is TRBV5-1, the J call TRBJ2-5, with D possibly being TRBD2 (6 bases). Between the trimmed V and J ends, which lost 7 bases and 5 bases, there was a span of 21 bases. Germline lookup yields CDR1 SGHRS and CDR2 YFSETQ. The CDR3 runs to 15 residues. The CDR3 reads CASSWRGTRQETQYF. CDR3 coding DNA: TGCGCCAGCTCGTGGAGGGGCACGCGTCAGGAGACCCAGTACTTC. The variable domain in full, completed from reference TRBV5-1 and TRBJ2-5, reads KAGVTQTPRYLIKTRGQQVTLSCSPISGHRSVSWYQQTPGQGLQFLFEYFSETQRNKGNFPGRFSGRQFSNSRSEMNVSTLELGDSALYLCASSWRGTRQETQYFGPGTRLLVL.

This clonotype was observed at least ten times. The rearrangement links TRBV7-9 to TRBJ1-2, with a weak D call TRBD1 (6 bases). CDR1 SEHNR and CDR2 FQNEAQ come from the germline V gene (reference sequence). Trimming shortened V by 7 bases and J by 4 bases, and 13 bases separated the two germline ends. The length of the CDR3 is 13 residues. The CDR3 protein is CASNPARGYGYTF. CDR3 bases: TGTGCCAGCAATCCCGCCAGGGGCTATGGCTACACCTTC.

In its sample, this clonotype was seen many times. The V call is TRBV7-9, the J call TRBJ2-6, with D maybe TRBD1 (6 bases). This CDR3 has 19 amino acids. V lost 2 bases, J lost 4 bases, and 21 bases lay in between. Germline CDR1 reads SEHNR; CDR2 reads FQNEAQ (reference sequence). The CDR3 loop is CASSLTPGQGASGANVLTF. The DNA for the CDR3 is TGTGCCAGCAGCTTAACTCCGGGACAAGGGGCCTCCGGGGCCAACGTCCTGACTTTC.

At least ten counts were recorded for this clonotype. The chain carries TRBV6-2 or TRBV6-3 and TRBJ2-7, with 8 bases aligning to TRBD1. V shed 0 bases, J shed 7 bases, and the junction held 14 bases outside the gene matches. The germline V gene encodes CDR1 MNHEY and CDR2 SVGEGT. The CDR3 runs to 17 residues. CDR3 sequence reads: CASSYSRQGIGVREQYF. CDR3 nucleotide sequence: TGTGCCAGCAGTTACTCGAGACAGGGGATAGGAGTGAGGGAGCAGTACTTC.

This clonotype showed up many times. J is TRBJ2-3 and V is TRBV5-1, with 7 bases that match TRBD2. Germline CDR1 reads SGHRS; CDR2 reads YFSETQ. The CDR3 is 14 amino acids. The ends lost 1 base at V and 6 bases at J; junction bases unmatched: 5. The CDR3 nucleotides are TGCGCCAGCAGCTTGAGCGGGGTCATGGATACGCAGTATTTT. This sequence encodes CASSLSGVMDTQYF.

In its sample, this clonotype was seen many times. The chain uses TRBV5-1 and TRBJ2-7, with D unresolved. CDR3 size: 14 residues. Germline CDR1 reads SGHRS; CDR2 reads YFSETQ. The V end was cut by 0 bases, the J end by 4 bases, with 11 bases between. The CDR3 bases are TGCGCCAGCAGCTTGGTTAGCCTGTCTTACGAGCAGTACTTC. Translation: CASSLVSLSYEQYF.

This clonotype was seen ten or more times. The chain recombines TRBV6-2 or TRBV6-3 with TRBJ1-1; 10 bases are shared with TRBD1. Germline V gene lookup returns CDR1 MNHEY and CDR2 SVGEGT. V was pared by 6 bases and J by 4 bases, with 2 bases of the junction left unmatched. CDR3 length: 13 amino acids. CDR3 in DNA: TGTGCCAGCAGCTGGGACAGGGGCACTGAAGCTTTCTTT. As protein: CASSWDRGTEAFF.

This clonotype was seen many times. This chain connects TRBV7-6 to TRBJ1-5; D might be TRBD1 (6 bases). CDR1 is SGHVS, CDR2 FNYEAQ, per germline. This CDR3 contains 14 residues. V was clipped by 4 bases and J by 5 bases, with 12 bases between them. CDR3 sequence (DNA): TGTGCCAGCAGCTCACCAGGGGTGGATCAGCCCCAGCATTTT. As protein: CASSSPGVDQPQHF. The variable domain in full, with the rest retrieved from reference TRBV7-6 and TRBJ1-5, is GAGVSQSPRYKVTKRGQDVALRCDPISGHVSLYWYRQALGQGPEFLTYFNYEAQQDKSGLPNDRFSAERPEGSISTLTIQRTEQRDSAMYRCASSSPGVDQPQHFGDGTRLSIL.

This clonotype was observed a handful of times. The rearrangement uses TRBV10-3 and TRBJ2-1; D is possibly TRBD2 (5 bases). This CDR3 spans 14 amino acids. Germline CDR1 and CDR2: ENHRY and SYGVKD. Trimming took 4 bases from V and 9 from J, leaving 16 bases between them. CDR3 nucleotides: TGTGCCATCAGTGGAAGGGCTAGCAGCGGTGAGCAGTTCTTC. It is translated as CAISGRASSGEQFF.

This clonotype was seen many times. The rearrangement uses TRBV20-1 and TRBJ2-1; 13 nucleotides agree with TRBD2. V was clipped by 5 bases and J by 0 bases; unmatched bases: 13. Germline loops: CDR1 DFQATT, CDR2 SNEGSKA (reference sequence). There are 19 residues in the CDR3. The CDR3 sequence is CSAGTPGLAGISSYNEQFF. DNA for the CDR3: TGCAGTGCTGGCACCCCGGGACTAGCGGGGATTAGCTCCTACAATGAGCAGTTCTTC.

This clonotype was seen repeatedly, ten times or more. This chain joins TRBV10-3 and TRBJ2-1; TRBD1 or TRBD2 may be the D gene (6 bases each). CDR1 is ENHRY and CDR2 is SYGVKD in the germline V gene. V lost 7 bases and J 4 bases, leaving 20 bases between the germline ends. The CDR3 extends over 16 amino acids. In DNA form, the CDR3 reads TGTGCCATCAAGCGAACAGAGGGGGGCCCTTACAATGAGCAGTTCTTC. The encoded protein is CAIKRTEGGPYNEQFF.

This clonotype was counted ten times or more. For the CDR3, the DNA is TGCGCCAGCAGCCAAGATGGCCCTAGCGGGAACAATGAGCAGTTCTTC. Translated, it gives CASSQDGPSGNNEQFF. The chain joins TRBV4-3 to TRBJ2-1; the match to TRBD2 covers 9 bases. The germline CDR1 and CDR2 sequences are LGHNA and YSLEER. This CDR3 has 16 residues. Unmatched junction bases numbered 5, after V lost 0 bases and J lost 5 bases.

For this clonotype: One base away lies a much larger clone, so this may be a sequencing read error. The chain is built from TRBV19 and TRBJ2-3, with TRBD1 matching over 8 bases. Germline V gene lookup returns CDR1 LNHDA and CDR2 SQIVND (reference sequence). This CDR3 comprises 13 residues. V shed 5 bases and J 5 bases; nucleotides not matched to a gene: 3. The CDR3 coding sequence is TGTGCCAGTAGTGGCAGGGGGCAAGATACGCAGTATTTT. This gives the protein CASSGRGQDTQYF.

This clonotype has a count of ten or more. The chain carries TRBV19 and TRBJ2-6, with a tentative D call TRBD2 (6 bases). CDR3 size: 16 residues. Germline V gene lookup returns CDR1 LNHDA and CDR2 SQIVND (reference sequence). Trimming shortened V by 8 bases and J by 0 bases, and 14 bases separated the two germline ends. CDR3 in amino acids: CASRAGHPSGANVLTF. The CDR3 DNA reads as TGTGCCAGTCGAGCGGGCCATCCCTCTGGGGCCAACGTCCTGACTTTC. The whole variable domain, filled in from reference TRBV19 and TRBJ2-6, reads DGGITQSPKYLFRKEGQNVTLSCEQNLNHDAMYWYRQDPGQGLRLIYYSQIVNDFQKGDIAEGYSVSREKKESFPLTVTSAQKNPTAFYLCASRAGHPSGANVLTFGAGSRLTVL.